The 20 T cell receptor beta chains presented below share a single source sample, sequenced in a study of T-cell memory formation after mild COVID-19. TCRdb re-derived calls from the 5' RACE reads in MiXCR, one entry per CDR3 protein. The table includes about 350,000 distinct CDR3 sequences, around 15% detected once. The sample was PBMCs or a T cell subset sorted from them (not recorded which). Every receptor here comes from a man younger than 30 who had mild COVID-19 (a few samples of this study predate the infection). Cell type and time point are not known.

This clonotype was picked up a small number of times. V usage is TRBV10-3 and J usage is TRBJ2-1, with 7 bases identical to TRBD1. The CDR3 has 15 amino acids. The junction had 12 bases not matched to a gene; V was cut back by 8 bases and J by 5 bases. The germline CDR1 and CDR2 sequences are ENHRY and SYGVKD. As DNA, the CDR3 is TGTGCCATCCAACCAGGGGGTCTTCAGGACAATGAGCAGTTCTTC. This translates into CAIQPGGLQDNEQFF.

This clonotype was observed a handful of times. The CDR3 spells CASSYSIGLYGYTF. The DNA for the CDR3 is TGTGCCAGCAGTTACTCAATCGGACTCTATGGCTACACCTTC. The chain combines TRBV6-5 with TRBJ1-2; D is uncertain. Germline V CDR1 and CDR2: MNHEY, SVGAGI. The CDR3 sequence is 14 residues long. Trimming stripped 0 bases from V and 4 bases from J, with 9 bases between.

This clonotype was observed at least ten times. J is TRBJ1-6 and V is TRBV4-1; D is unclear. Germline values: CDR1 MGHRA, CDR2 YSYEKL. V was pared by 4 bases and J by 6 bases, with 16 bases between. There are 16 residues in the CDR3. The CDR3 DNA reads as TGCGCCAGCAGCCCCATTGGGAGGGAGGCTAATTCACCCCTCCACTTT. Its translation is CASSPIGREANSPLHF.

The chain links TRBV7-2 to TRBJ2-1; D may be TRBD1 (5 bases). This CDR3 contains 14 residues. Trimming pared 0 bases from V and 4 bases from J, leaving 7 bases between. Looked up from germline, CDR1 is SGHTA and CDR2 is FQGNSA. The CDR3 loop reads CASSLAGVYNEQFF. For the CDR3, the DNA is TGTGCCAGCAGCTTAGCAGGGGTTTACAATGAGCAGTTCTTC.

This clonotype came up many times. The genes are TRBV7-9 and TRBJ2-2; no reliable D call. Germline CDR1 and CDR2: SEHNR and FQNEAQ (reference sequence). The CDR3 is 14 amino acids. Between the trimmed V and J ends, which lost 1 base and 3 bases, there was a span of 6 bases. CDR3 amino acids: CASSLDQHTGELFF. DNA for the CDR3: TGTGCCAGCAGCTTAGATCAGCACACCGGGGAGCTGTTTTTT.

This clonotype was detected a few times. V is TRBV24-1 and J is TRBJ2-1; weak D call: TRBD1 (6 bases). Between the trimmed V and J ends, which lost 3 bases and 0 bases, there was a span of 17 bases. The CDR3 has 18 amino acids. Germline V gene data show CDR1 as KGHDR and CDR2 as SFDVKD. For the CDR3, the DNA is TGTGCCACCAGTGATCCAAAACTAACAGGGAGCTCCTACAATGAGCAGTTCTTC. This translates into CATSDPKLTGSSYNEQFF.

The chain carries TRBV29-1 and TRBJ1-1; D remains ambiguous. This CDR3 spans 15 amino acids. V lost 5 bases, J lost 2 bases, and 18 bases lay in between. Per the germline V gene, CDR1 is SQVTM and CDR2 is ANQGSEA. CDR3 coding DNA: TGCAGCGTTCATCCCCCCGGACCGATAAACACTGAAGCTTTCTTT. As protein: CSVHPPGPINTEAFF.

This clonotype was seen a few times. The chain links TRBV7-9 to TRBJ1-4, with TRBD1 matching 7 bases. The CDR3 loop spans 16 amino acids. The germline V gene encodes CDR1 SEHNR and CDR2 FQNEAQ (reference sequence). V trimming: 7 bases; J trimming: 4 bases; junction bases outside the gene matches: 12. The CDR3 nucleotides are TGTGCCAGCACCGACGGACAGGCGATCGGTAATGAAAAACTGTTTTTT. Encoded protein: CASTDGQAIGNEKLFF.

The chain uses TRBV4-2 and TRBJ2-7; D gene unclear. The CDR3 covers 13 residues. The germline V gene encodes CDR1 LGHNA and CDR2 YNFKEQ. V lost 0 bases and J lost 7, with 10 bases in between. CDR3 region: CASSQDGWREQYV. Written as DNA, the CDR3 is TGTGCCAGCAGCCAAGATGGTTGGAGAGAGCAGTACGTC.

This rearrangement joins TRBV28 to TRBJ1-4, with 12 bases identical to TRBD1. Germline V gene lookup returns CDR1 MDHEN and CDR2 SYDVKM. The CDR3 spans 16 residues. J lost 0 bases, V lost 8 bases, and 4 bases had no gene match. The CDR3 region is CASGGTGGTTNEKLFF. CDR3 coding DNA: TGTGCCAGCGGTGGGACAGGGGGCACAACTAATGAAAAACTGTTTTTT.

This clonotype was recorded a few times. CDR3 in amino acids: CASSQDGTVNSPLHF. CDR3 sequence (DNA): TGTGCCAGCAGCCAAGATGGGACAGTCAATTCACCCCTCCACTTT. V gene TRBV4-2 combines with J gene TRBJ1-6, with 7 bases lining up with TRBD1. The germline CDR1 and CDR2 sequences are LGHNA and YNFKEQ. J lost 7 bases, V lost 0 bases, and 3 bases had no gene match. CDR3 size: 15 residues.

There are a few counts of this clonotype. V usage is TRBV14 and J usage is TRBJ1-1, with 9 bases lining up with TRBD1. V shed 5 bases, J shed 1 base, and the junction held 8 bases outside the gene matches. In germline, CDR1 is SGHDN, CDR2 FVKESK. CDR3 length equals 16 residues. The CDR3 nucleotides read TGTGCCAGCAGCTTTCGACAGGGGGTGGGGAACACTGAAGCTTTCTTT. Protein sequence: CASSFRQGVGNTEAFF.

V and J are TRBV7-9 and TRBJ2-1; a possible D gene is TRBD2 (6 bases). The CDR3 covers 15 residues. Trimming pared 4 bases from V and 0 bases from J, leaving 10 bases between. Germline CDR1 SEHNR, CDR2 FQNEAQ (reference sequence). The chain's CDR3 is CASSYGTPSYNEQFF. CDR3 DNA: TGTGCCAGCAGCTACGGGACTCCCTCCTACAATGAGCAGTTCTTC.

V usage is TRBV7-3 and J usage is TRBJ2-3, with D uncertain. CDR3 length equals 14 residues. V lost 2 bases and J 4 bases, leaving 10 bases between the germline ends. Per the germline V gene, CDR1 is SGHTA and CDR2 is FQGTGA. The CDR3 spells CASSLSAGADTQYF. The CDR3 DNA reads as TGTGCCAGCAGCTTATCAGCTGGGGCAGATACGCAGTATTTT.

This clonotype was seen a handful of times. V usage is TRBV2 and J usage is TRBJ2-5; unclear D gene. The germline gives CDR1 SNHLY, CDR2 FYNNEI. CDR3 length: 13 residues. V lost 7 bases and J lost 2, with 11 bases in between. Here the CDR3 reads CASIGQIQETQYF. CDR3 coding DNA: TGTGCCAGCATCGGGCAGATTCAAGAGACCCAGTACTTC.

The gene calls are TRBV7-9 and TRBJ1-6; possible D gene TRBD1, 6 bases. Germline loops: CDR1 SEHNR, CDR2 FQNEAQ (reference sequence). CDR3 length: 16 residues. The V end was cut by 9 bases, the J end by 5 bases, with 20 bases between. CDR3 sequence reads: CASSRGGYPDNSPLHF. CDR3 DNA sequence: TGTGCCAGTTCAAGGGGGGGTTATCCGGATAATTCACCCCTCCACTTT.

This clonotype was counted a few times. CDR3 DNA: TGCGCCAGCAGCCCCGGGGAGGTGAACACTGAAGCTTTCTTT. The encoded protein is CASSPGEVNTEAFF. The chain couples TRBV5-1 to TRBJ1-1; no firm D call. The germline V gene encodes CDR1 SGHRS and CDR2 YFSETQ. V lost 4 bases and J 0 bases, leaving 10 bases between the germline ends. The CDR3 totals 14 residues.

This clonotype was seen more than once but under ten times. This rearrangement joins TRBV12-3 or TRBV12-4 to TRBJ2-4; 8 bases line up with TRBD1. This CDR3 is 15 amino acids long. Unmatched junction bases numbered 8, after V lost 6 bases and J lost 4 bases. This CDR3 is CASSLRTGGKNIQYF. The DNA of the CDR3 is TGTGCCAGCAGCCTTCGTACAGGGGGAAAAAACATTCAGTACTTC.

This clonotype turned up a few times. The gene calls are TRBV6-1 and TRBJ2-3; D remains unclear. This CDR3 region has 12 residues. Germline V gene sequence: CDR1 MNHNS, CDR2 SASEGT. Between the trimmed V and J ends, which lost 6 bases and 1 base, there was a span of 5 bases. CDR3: CASRDGTDTQYF. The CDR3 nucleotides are TGTGCCAGCAGAGATGGCACAGATACGCAGTATTTT.

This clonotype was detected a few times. CDR3 DNA: TGCAGTGCCCGGGGGTTATCCTACGAGCAGTACTTC. It encodes CSARGLSYEQYF. This chain links TRBV20-1 with TRBJ2-7, with D perhaps matching TRBD2 (6 bases). The CDR3 runs to 12 residues. CDR1 is DFQATT, CDR2 SNEGSKA, per germline (reference sequence). Trimming stripped 6 bases from V and 1 base from J, with 10 bases between.